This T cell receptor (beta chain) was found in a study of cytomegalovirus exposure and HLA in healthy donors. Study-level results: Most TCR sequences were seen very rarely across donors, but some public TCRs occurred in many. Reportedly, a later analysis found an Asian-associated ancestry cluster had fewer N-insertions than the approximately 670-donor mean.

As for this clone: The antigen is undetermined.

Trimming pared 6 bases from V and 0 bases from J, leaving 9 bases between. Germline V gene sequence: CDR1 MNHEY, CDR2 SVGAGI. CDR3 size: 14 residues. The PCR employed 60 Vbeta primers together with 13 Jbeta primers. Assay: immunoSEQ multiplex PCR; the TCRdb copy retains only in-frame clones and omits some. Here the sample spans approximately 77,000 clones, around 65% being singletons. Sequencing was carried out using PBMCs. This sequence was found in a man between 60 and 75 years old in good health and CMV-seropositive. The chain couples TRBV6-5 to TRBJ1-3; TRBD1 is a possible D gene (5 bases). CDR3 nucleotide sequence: TGTGCCAGCAGGGGGCTTAGCTCTGGAAACACCATATATTTT. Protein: CASRGLSSGNTIYF.